The 5 T cell receptor beta chains given below trace back to one sample, sequenced in a study of T cells in tuberculosis. The time point: new active TB diagnosis, blood taken before or within 7 days of starting treatment. This table comes from immunoSEQ multiplex PCR, and its TCRdb copy is limited to in-frame clones, with some not included. The data show 25,000 to 30,000 clones, 90% to 95% seen once. The sample here was PBMCs, taken at tuberculosis diagnosis. These receptors were taken from an adult with tuberculosis.

This rearrangement joins TRBV2 to TRBJ2-7; 7 bases match TRBD1. CDR1 is SNHLY and CDR2 is FYNNEI in the germline V gene. The J segment lost 2 bases and the V segment lost 4 bases, leaving 11 bases of the junction unmatched. The CDR3 runs 16 residues. The CDR3 region has the DNA TGTGCCAGCAGTGGACAGGGCGGTAATGTCCCCTACGAGCAGTACTTC. This codes for CASSGQGGNVPYEQYF.

This CDR3 is CASSIPGGDGYTF. The CDR3 nucleotides are TGTGCCAGTAGTATCCCAGGGGGCGATGGCTACACCTTC. The gene calls are TRBV19 and TRBJ1-2, with 8 nucleotides matching TRBD1. This CDR3 contains 13 residues. Germline lookup yields CDR1 LNHDA and CDR2 SQIVND (reference sequence). Trimming at V came to 3 bases and at J to 6 bases, leaving 3 bases not matched to a gene.

The rearrangement uses TRBV11-2 and TRBJ2-7; tentative D call: TRBD1 (6 bases). The ends were cut back, 6 bases at V and 3 bases at J, with 12 bases in the middle. Germline V CDR1 and CDR2: SGHAT, FQNNGV. The CDR3 is 13 amino acids. CDR3 amino acids: CASSRAGDYEQYF. DNA for the CDR3: TGTGCCAGCAGTCGGGCAGGGGACTACGAGCAGTACTTC.

The chain is built from TRBV6-1 and TRBJ1-2; 7 bases line up with TRBD1. V lost 6 bases to trimming and J lost 7 bases; unmatched junction nucleotides: 5. Germline CDR1 MNHNS, CDR2 SASEGT. The CDR3 is made up of 12 amino acids. The CDR3 here is CASSQDRAGYTF. CDR3 DNA: TGTGCCAGCAGCCAAGACAGGGCTGGCTACACCTTC.

CDR3 sequence: CASSPPGLGNTGELFF. DNA of the CDR3: TGCGCCAGCAGCCCGCCGGGTCTTGGGAACACCGGGGAGCTGTTTTTT. This chain connects TRBV5-1 to TRBJ2-2; D remains unclear. The CDR3 contains 16 residues. Per germline, CDR1 SGHRS and CDR2 YFSETQ. Trimming took off 4 bases at V and 1 base at J, with 14 bases between the two ends. Full variable domain (rest looked up from reference TRBV5-1 and TRBJ2-2): KAGVTQTPRYLIKTRGQQVTLSCSPISGHRSVSWYQQTPGQGLQFLFEYFSETQRNKGNFPGRFSGRQFSNSRSEMNVSTLELGDSALYLCASSPPGLGNTGELFFGEGSRLTVL.